This TCR beta chain was recorded in a study of blood T cells in healthy people across ages. Germline V gene sequence: CDR1 WSHSY, CDR2 SAAADI. V was shortened by 5 bases and J by 3 bases, with 14 bases between the two germline ends. This CDR3 comprises 14 residues. Alongside a J-beta primer mix, a sample-barcoded 5' primer served in a second PCR lasting roughly 6 to 11 cycles. Every cDNA was tagged by a template-switch adaptor with 12 random nucleotides. TCRdb recomputed calls from the 5' RACE reads with MiXCR, one row per CDR3 protein. The sample yields approximately 1.5 million distinct CDR3 sequences, roughly 30% seen once.

The chain uses TRBV10-2 and TRBJ2-7, with D possibly TRBD1 on 5 matching bases. This TCR derives from a woman in her twenties or thirties in good health. Sequencing was done on a sample of blood. This CDR3 reads CASSRTNSDYEQYF. In DNA, the CDR3 is TGCGCCAGCAGTAGGACAAACTCGGACTACGAGCAGTACTTC.